This T cell receptor (beta chain) originates from a study of blood T cell repertoires in COVID-19. Recovered status in Cohort 3 required two negative PCRs, clearance, or symptom resolution. CDR3 length: 13 amino acids. CDR1 is SQVTM, CDR2 ANQGSEA, per germline. V dropped 6 bases and J dropped 5; count of bases not matched to a gene: 6. Clones were sequenced by immunoSEQ multiplex PCR, and TCRdb holds only the in-frame ones, with some missing. In the table there are about 290,000 clones, 75% to 90% of which are singletons. The TCR originated in a woman between 40 and 50 years old who had recovered from COVID-19. The V and J genes are TRBV29-1 and TRBJ1-5, with TRBD1 identical over 8 bases. Sequencing input: PBMCs or T cells enriched from blood (not recorded which). CDR3 DNA sequence: TGCAGCGTCCGTTCACAGGGGGATCAGCCCCAGCATTTT. Translated: CSVRSQGDQPQHF.